This T cell receptor (beta chain) is drawn from a study of cytomegalovirus exposure and HLA in healthy donors. Study results and caveats: Researchers catalogued about 160 TCR beta chains as cytomegalovirus-associated. As a later analysis showed, a missense DCLRE1C variant was linked to trimming of TCR beta V- and J-genes.

Vbeta (60) and Jbeta (13) primers were used in the PCR. In the source study's methods: Some 12 million shared chains were among the about 80 million unique TCR beta chains that a later analysis counted. Some clones are missing from TCRdb's copy, which holds only in-frame ones; the method was immunoSEQ multiplex PCR. The DNA gave D and trimming, while V, J and clone size come from that table. The sample has about 91,000 clones, around 59% seen once; the top ten hold 2% to 2.5%. Germline values: CDR1 GTSNPN, CDR2 SVGIG (reference sequence). With 8 bases clipped from V and 10 bases from J, the junction kept 3 bases outside the gene matches. This CDR3 has 10 amino acids. This clone was picked up a small number of times. Its antigen is currently unknown.

The receptor was derived from a human donor in good health. The V gene is TRBV30, the J gene TRBJ2-4, with TRBD2 identical over 9 bases. The sample consisted of PBMCs. The chain's CDR3 is CAAGGRIQYF. CDR3 coding DNA: TGTGCCGCGGGGGGGCGGATTCAGTACTTC.